The 12 T cell receptor beta chains reported below all come from one sample, sequenced in a study of early T cells in non-severe SARS-CoV-2 infection. TCRdb redid the calling of the 5' RACE reads with MiXCR, one entry per CDR3 protein. This sample has some 63,000 distinct CDR3 sequences, with roughly 13% found just once. The material sequenced was whole blood. The receptor set was obtained from an adult who was a healthcare worker with PCR-confirmed SARS-CoV-2 infection or an uninfected control (not recorded which).

In its sample, this clonotype was seen many times. The chain couples TRBV9 to TRBJ1-3, with a weak D call TRBD1 (6 bases). The CDR3 is made up of 15 amino acids. Deletions cut 3 bases from V and 4 bases from J, with 14 bases between. The germline V gene has CDR1 SGDLS and CDR2 YYNGEE. Written as DNA, the CDR3 is TGTGCCAGCAGCGCACAGGGATCGGGAGGAAACACCATATATTTT. Amino acids: CASSAQGSGGNTIYF.

This sequence joins TRBV2 and TRBJ1-5, with D unclear. This CDR3 spans 14 amino acids. Germline V gene data show CDR1 as SNHLY and CDR2 as FYNNEI. The V gene lost 2 bases and the J gene lost 1 base, with 6 bases spanning the gap. The CDR3 DNA sequence: TGTGCCAGCAGTGAAATAGAAAGCAATCAGCCCCAGCATTTT. It codes for CASSEIESNQPQHF. Together with reference TRBV2 and TRBJ1-5, the CDR3 gives the full variable domain: EPEVTQTPSHQVTQMGQEVILRCVPISNHLYFYWYRQILGQKVEFLVSFYNNEISEKSEIFDDQFSVERPDGSNFTLKIRSTKLEDSAMYFCASSEIESNQPQHFGDGTRLSIL.

This clonotype was counted at least ten times. The rearrangement links TRBV19 to TRBJ1-5; 8 nucleotides line up with TRBD1. The CDR3 spans 16 residues. V dropped 3 bases and J dropped 7; count of bases not matched to a gene: 11. CDR1 and CDR2 (germline): LNHDA, SQIVND (reference sequence). The CDR3 nucleotides read TGTGCCAGTAGTATTTCGCAGGACAGGGCAGGCCAGCCCCAGCATTTT. Protein sequence: CASSISQDRAGQPQHF.

This clonotype was seen ten or more times. CDR3 region: CSGDSPFATEAFF. The CDR3 coding sequence is TGCAGCGGGGACAGCCCTTTTGCCACTGAAGCTTTCTTT. V and J are TRBV29-1 and TRBJ1-1, with 7 bases fitting TRBD1. The CDR3 consists of 13 residues. Losses at the gene ends were 7 bases for V and 4 bases for J; bases not matched to a gene: 9. The germline gives CDR1 SQVTM, CDR2 ANQGSEA.

This clonotype was detected a few times. The rearrangement joins TRBV7-6 to TRBJ2-2; D may be TRBD1 (5 bases). Germline CDR1 SGHVS, CDR2 FNYEAQ. The CDR3 runs 14 residues. V lost 3 bases, J lost 4 bases, and 9 bases lay in between. CDR3 DNA sequence: TGTGCCAGCAGCTTCGGCAGGGCCACCGGGGAGCTGTTTTTT. Protein product: CASSFGRATGELFF.

This clonotype occurred many times. The chain is built from TRBV6-5 and TRBJ2-3; 9 bases map to TRBD2. Germline V gives CDR1 MNHEY, CDR2 SVGAGI. The CDR3 is made up of 17 amino acids. V shed 2 bases, J shed 0 bases, and the junction held 6 bases outside the gene matches. CDR3 residues: CASSYPMGLASTDTQYF. DNA for the CDR3: TGTGCCAGCAGTTACCCGATGGGACTAGCTAGCACAGATACGCAGTATTTT.

The sample holds many counts of this clonotype. V and J are TRBV15 and TRBJ2-5, with 7 bases lining up with TRBD1. From germline, CDR1 is LNHNV and CDR2 YYDKDF (reference sequence). V dropped 3 bases and J dropped 5; count of bases not matched to a gene: 6. The CDR3 is 14 amino acids. The CDR3 protein is CATSSLNRGETQYF. Written as DNA, the CDR3 is TGTGCCACCAGCAGCTTAAACAGGGGTGAGACCCAGTACTTC.

Ten or more counts support this clonotype. J is TRBJ2-5 and V is TRBV7-9, with D perhaps matching TRBD1 (6 bases). The CDR3 runs 14 residues. Germline V gene sequence: CDR1 SEHNR, CDR2 FQNEAQ (reference sequence). V was pared by 1 base and J by 3 bases, with 9 bases between. CDR3 bases: TGTGCCAGCAGCTTAGGTCAGGGGAAAGAGACCCAGTACTTC. Translated: CASSLGQGKETQYF. The complete variable domain, with remaining parts taken from reference TRBV7-9 and TRBJ2-5, reads DTGVSQNPRHKITKRGQNVTFRCDPISEHNRLYWYRQTLGQGPEFLTYFQNEAQLEKSRLLSDRFSAERPKGSFSTLEIQRTEQGDSAMYLCASSLGQGKETQYFGPGTRLLVL.

In its sample, this clonotype was seen many times. J is TRBJ1-1 and V is TRBV20-1; D uncertain. CDR1 and CDR2 from the germline V gene are DFQATT and SNEGSKA (reference sequence). The germline V and J ends were trimmed by 5 bases and 0 bases, with 4 bases remaining between them. This CDR3 is built from 11 residues. The CDR3 reads CSAEVNTEAFF. CDR3 DNA: TGCAGTGCTGAGGTGAACACTGAAGCTTTCTTT.

This clonotype has at least ten counts. The chain recombines TRBV20-1 with TRBJ1-1, with 8 bases fitting TRBD1. Germline CDR1 DFQATT, CDR2 SNEGSKA (reference sequence). The CDR3 runs to 13 residues. V lost 6 bases and J lost 8; bases outside the gene matches: 11. The CDR3 DNA sequence: TGCAGTGCCGAGACCGGACAGGGTGAAGAAGCTTTCTTT. Amino acid sequence: CSAETGQGEEAFF.

This clonotype occurred many times. The rearrangement uses TRBV4-1 and TRBJ1-1; D is uncertain. The length of the CDR3 is 14 residues. V lost 4 bases and J lost 3, with 12 bases in between. Germline V gene lookup returns CDR1 MGHRA and CDR2 YSYEKL. CDR3 region: CASSREGSYTEAFF. CDR3 coding DNA: TGCGCCAGCAGCCGAGAGGGCTCCTACACTGAAGCTTTCTTT.

This clonotype was picked up many times. This chain uses TRBV29-1 with TRBJ2-5, with D perhaps TRBD1 (5 bases). V lost 0 bases and J lost 5, with 10 bases in between. The CDR3 is made up of 13 amino acids. From germline, CDR1 is SQVTM and CDR2 ANQGSEA. The DNA for the CDR3 is TGCAGCGTTGAAGAAGAAGGGGTCGAGACCCAGTACTTC. The encoded protein is CSVEEEGVETQYF.